The 21 T cell receptor beta chains listed next were all sequenced from one sample in a study of regulatory T cells in long-lasting Graves disease. For TCR beta, libraries came from iRepertoire HTBI primers and Arm-PCR of CDR3 regions. TCRdb recomputed calls from the multiplex PCR reads with MiXCR, one row per CDR3 protein. The table includes 250,000 to 300,000 distinct CDR3 sequences, more than 15% detected once. Time point: newly diagnosed GD, antithyroid drugs for less than 3 months. Following extraction of RNA from PBMCs, that RNA was used to make the TCR library. A further study also used this sample, focusing on T cells in Graves' hyperthyroidism and ophthalmopathy.

The sequenced sample was peripheral blood mononuclear cells (PBMCs), obtained at new diagnosis, from a patient treated with antithyroid drugs. The receptors here all came from a woman aged 25 to 39 with Graves disease.

This clonotype appeared many times. A much larger clone sits a single nucleotide away, making a read error possible. The chain employs TRBV11-2 and TRBJ2-1; D gene uncertain. The CDR3 has 10 amino acids. Germline V gene sequence: CDR1 SGHAT, CDR2 FQNNGV. V dropped 3 bases and J dropped 6 bases, with 0 bases sitting between them. CDR3 bases: TGTGCCAGCAGCTTCAATGAGCAGTTCTTC. This encodes CASSFNEQFF.

This chain links TRBV12-3 or TRBV12-4 with TRBJ2-1, with 8 bases lining up with TRBD2. V was pared by 1 base and J by 4 bases, with 9 bases of the junction left unmatched. CDR3 length: 17 residues. CDR3: CASSLDPPGGGYNEQFF. The CDR3 DNA is TGTGCCAGCAGTTTAGATCCTCCGGGAGGGGGATACAATGAGCAGTTCTTC.

As to this clonotype: Possible read error: a much larger clone is one base away. J is TRBJ2-2 and V is TRBV5-1, with 12 bases fitting TRBD2. The germline CDR1 and CDR2 sequences are SGHRS and YFSETQ. Trimming removed 6 bases from V and 6 bases from J; junction bases left unmatched: 9. This CDR3 is 16 amino acids long. The CDR3 sequence is CASIPRLAGDPGELFF. The CDR3, as DNA: TGCGCCAGCATCCCGAGACTAGCGGGGGACCCCGGGGAGCTGTTTTTT.

At least ten counts were recorded for this clonotype. This sequence joins TRBV4-1 and TRBJ2-3; the D gene is possibly TRBD2 (6 bases). Germline V gives CDR1 MGHRA, CDR2 YSYEKL. The CDR3 is made up of 15 amino acids. V was trimmed by 4 bases and J by 5 bases, leaving 16 bases between them. CDR3 in amino acids: CASSPGGAVQDTQYF. CDR3 DNA: TGCGCCAGCAGCCCCGGAGGGGCTGTTCAAGATACGCAGTATTTT.

This clonotype was recorded many times. V usage is TRBV15 and J usage is TRBJ2-7; D is unresolved. The V and J ends lost 1 base and 9 bases respectively, with 19 bases between them. From germline, CDR1 is LNHNV and CDR2 YYDKDF (reference sequence). CDR3 length equals 15 residues. The DNA for the CDR3 is TGTGCCACCAGCAGAGTAACCCCCGGAGATATGGGGCAGTACTTC. Its protein is CATSRVTPGDMGQYF.

Concerning this clonotype: A clone one base away is much larger, so this may be a read error. The chain carries TRBV7-9 and TRBJ2-7, with D possibly TRBD1 on 5 matching bases. V was cut by 5 bases and J by 5 bases, with 19 bases left in between. The germline CDR1 and CDR2 sequences are SEHNR and FQNEAQ (reference sequence). CDR3 length: 15 amino acids. In nucleotides, the CDR3 is TGTGCCAGCAGCCCACGGGCCCTGCAAGGGGACGAGCAGTACTTC. Translated: CASSPRALQGDEQYF. Complete variable domain (other parts from reference TRBV7-9 and TRBJ2-7): DTGVSQNPRHKITKRGQNVTFRCDPISEHNRLYWYRQTLGQGPEFLTYFQNEAQLEKSRLLSDRFSAERPKGSFSTLEIQRTEQGDSAMYLCASSPRALQGDEQYFGPGTRLTVT.

This clonotype was counted many times. The CDR3, as DNA: TGTGCCAGCAGCCAAGTGCGGCAACCCGAGGTGACCGGGGAGCTGTTTTTT. The encoded protein is CASSQVRQPEVTGELFF. The chain links TRBV14 to TRBJ2-2; unclear D gene. The V end was cut by 1 base, the J end by 5 bases, with 17 bases between. The CDR3 length is 17 residues. The germline CDR1 and CDR2 sequences are SGHDN and FVKESK.

This clonotype has a count of ten or more. The chain recombines TRBV9 with TRBJ2-1, with D possibly being TRBD2 (7 bases). V lost 0 bases, J lost 8 bases, and 15 bases lay in between. The CDR3 sequence is 15 residues long. CDR1 is SGDLS, CDR2 YYNGEE, per germline. Here the CDR3 DNA reads TGTGCCAGCAGCGTAGGGGGGGGCCGAGGAGATGAGCAGTTCTTC. This sequence encodes CASSVGGGRGDEQFF. Variable domain in full (rest from reference TRBV9 and TRBJ2-1): DSGVTQTPKHLITATGQRVTLRCSPRSGDLSVYWYQQSLDQGLQFLIQYYNGEERAKGNILERFSAQQFPDLHSELNLSSLELGDSALYFCASSVGGGRGDEQFFGPGTRLTVL.

This clonotype was found a few times. The chain combines TRBV4-2 with TRBJ2-1; D perhaps matches TRBD2 (7 bases). V dropped 3 bases and J dropped 11 bases, with 20 bases sitting between them. The CDR3 is 15 residues long. CDR1 and CDR2 from the germline V gene are LGHNA and YNFKEQ. CDR3 sequence reads: CASSQVNLGGAKQFF. The CDR3 bases are TGTGCCAGCAGCCAGGTCAATCTGGGGGGGGCTAAGCAGTTCTTC.

This clonotype occurred many times. The chain has TRBV20-1 and TRBJ1-6; D uncertain. Trimming took off 6 bases at V and 2 bases at J, with 8 bases between the two ends. Germline assignment: CDR1 DFQATT and CDR2 SNEGSKA (reference sequence). This CDR3 has 13 residues. CDR3 region: CSAAPPYNSPLHF. CDR3 in DNA: TGCAGTGCCGCCCCCCCCTATAATTCACCCCTCCACTTT.

The V gene is TRBV11-2, the J gene TRBJ2-3; tentative D call: TRBD2 (6 bases). Germline CDR1 reads SGHAT; CDR2 reads FQNNGV. The ends were cut back, 0 bases at V and 2 bases at J, with 15 bases in the middle. The CDR3 runs 17 residues. DNA for the CDR3: TGTGCCAGCAGCTTAGAGATGGGGCGGGGCAACACAGATACGCAGTATTTT. This sequence encodes CASSLEMGRGNTDTQYF.

With regard to this clonotype: With only one base between it and a far larger clone, this is likely a read error. The chain employs TRBV7-8 and TRBJ2-5; TRBD2 matches 8 bases. The germline gives CDR1 SGHVS, CDR2 FQNEAQ. This CDR3 region has 15 residues. In DNA, the CDR3 is TGTGCCGGCAGCTTAGCTAGCGGGTACCAAGAGACCCAGTACTTC. Translated: CAGSLASGYQETQYF.

In the case of this clonotype: This sequence is one base from a far larger clone and is likely a read error. The chain uses TRBV6-2 or TRBV6-3 and TRBJ2-2, with TRBD2 matching 11 bases. V gave up 4 bases and J gave up 6 bases; unmatched junction bases: 7. Looked up from germline, CDR1 is MNHEY and CDR2 is SVGEGT. This CDR3 spans 16 amino acids. The CDR3 DNA reads as TGTGCCAGCAGTTTAGCGGGAGGGACCTACGCCGGGGAGCTGTTTTTT. It codes for CASSLAGGTYAGELFF.

With regard to this clonotype: This may come from a read error, since a much larger clone is one base off. J is TRBJ1-4 and V is TRBV6-1; D gene ambiguous. Germline loops: CDR1 MNHNS, CDR2 SASEGT. This CDR3 spans 16 amino acids. CDR3 sequence: CTSSEGTGLTNEKLFF. DNA of the CDR3: TGTACCAGCAGTGAAGGAACGGGTTTGACTAATGAAAAACTGTTTTTT.

At least ten counts were recorded for this clonotype. The chain couples TRBV6-5 to TRBJ2-1, with 11 bases matching TRBD1. Germline CDR1 is MNHEY and CDR2 is SVGAGI. The CDR3 sequence is 14 residues long. Germline trimming cut 4 bases from V and 6 bases from J; bases unmatched to any gene: 2. The CDR3 sequence is CASSSGQGANEQFF. CDR3 sequence (DNA): TGTGCCAGCAGTTCCGGACAGGGGGCCAATGAGCAGTTCTTC.

A single count supports this clonotype. Here the CDR3 reads CASSLPSTSSYPYEQYF. Here the CDR3 DNA reads TGTGCCAGCAGTCTGCCTTCGACTAGCTCCTACCCCTACGAGCAGTACTTC. This chain links TRBV6-1 with TRBJ2-7, with 7 positions matching TRBD2. Germline CDR1 and CDR2: MNHNS and SASEGT. V shed 5 bases, J shed 2 bases, and the junction held 15 bases outside the gene matches. The CDR3 runs 17 residues.

This clonotype was seen ten or more times. The chain joins TRBV5-4 to TRBJ2-5; weak D call: TRBD2 (6 bases). The V gene lost 3 bases and the J gene lost 5 bases, with 14 bases spanning the gap. The CDR3 contains 14 residues. The germline V gene has CDR1 SGHNT and CDR2 YYREEE (reference sequence). The DNA for the CDR3 is TGTGCCAGCAGCTCCGGAGGGGCGACGGAGACCCAGTACTTC. Amino acid sequence: CASSSGGATETQYF.

This clonotype was seen many times. The V gene is TRBV20-1, the J gene TRBJ2-1; 10 bases align to TRBD1. The V gene's germline CDR1 is DFQATT and CDR2 SNEGSKA (reference sequence). The CDR3 is 15 residues long. The junction had 2 bases not matched to a gene; V was cut back by 2 bases and J by 1 base. The CDR3, as DNA: TGCAGTGCTAGAAGACAGGGGGCTTCCTACAATGAGCAGTTCTTC. Residues: CSARRQGASYNEQFF.

The sample holds many counts of this clonotype. The rearrangement joins TRBV2 to TRBJ2-7, with D hard to call. Germline CDR1 SNHLY, CDR2 FYNNEI. CDR3 size: 12 residues. V was trimmed by 6 bases and J by 7 bases, leaving 13 bases between them. The CDR3 DNA reads as TGTGCCAGCAGCCAGGATGCCTGGGAGCAGTACTTC. As protein: CASSQDAWEQYF.

At least ten counts were recorded for this clonotype. The rearrangement links TRBV11-2 to TRBJ2-7; 13 bases map to TRBD2. This CDR3 is 16 amino acids long. V shed 2 bases, J shed 0 bases, and the junction held 1 base outside the gene matches. CDR1 is SGHAT, CDR2 FQNNGV, per germline. As DNA, the CDR3 is TGTGCCAGCAGCTTAACTAGCGGGGGGGCCTCCTACGAGCAGTACTTC. It codes for CASSLTSGGASYEQYF. Full variable domain (remainder filled in from reference TRBV11-2 and TRBJ2-7): EAGVAQSPRYKIIEKRQSVAFWCNPISGHATLYWYQQILGQGPKLLIQFQNNGVVDDSQLPKDRFSAERLKGVDSTLKIQPAKLEDSAVYLCASSLTSGGASYEQYFGPGTRLTVT.

As to this clonotype: Being one base from a much bigger clone, this may be a read error. This chain uses TRBV24-1 with TRBJ1-2, with D uncertain. The CDR3 totals 15 residues. Per the germline V gene, CDR1 is KGHDR and CDR2 is SFDVKD. CDR3 protein: CAISEPGKVHYGYTF. In DNA form, the CDR3 reads TGTGCCATCAGTGAGCCGGGGAAGGTACACTATGGCTACACCTTC.